One sample yielded the 17 T cell receptor beta chains listed below, sequenced in a study of shared clonotypes between healthy human individuals. The data were produced by immunoSEQ multiplex PCR, yet TCRdb's version contains in-frame clones alone and is incomplete. The table includes over a million clones, approximately 98.5% detected once. The sequencing input was naive CD4+ T cells sorted from blood. Documented subset: CD45RA+ positively selected. The receptors stem from a man in his thirties or forties in good health.

The genes are TRBV6-1 and TRBJ1-4; tentatively, D is TRBD1 (6 bases). CDR3 size: 14 residues. Germline V gives CDR1 MNHNS, CDR2 SASEGT. V was trimmed by 3 bases and J by 13 bases, leaving 18 bases between them. In DNA, the CDR3 is TGTGCCAGCAGTGATCAACAGGGCCGACCGAGACTGTTTTTT. This codes for CASSDQQGRPRLFF.

The V call is TRBV27, the J call TRBJ2-7; D unclear. Trimming cost V 4 bases and J 3 bases, with 7 bases left between them. CDR3 length equals 12 residues. From germline, CDR1 is MNHEY and CDR2 SMNVEV (reference sequence). CDR3 amino acids: CASSSRLYEQYF. The CDR3 DNA is TGTGCCAGCAGTTCCCGACTCTACGAGCAGTACTTC.

This chain joins TRBV2 and TRBJ2-2; D is ambiguous. Trimming pared 4 bases from V and 7 bases from J, leaving 10 bases between. Germline loops: CDR1 SNHLY, CDR2 FYNNEI. This CDR3 has 13 residues. CDR3 bases: TGTGCCAGCAGTGGTAGCTTTAGCGGGGAGCTGTTTTTT. It encodes CASSGSFSGELFF.

The V call is TRBV21-1, the J call TRBJ2-7; the table's D gene call, TRBD2, was not cross checked with the DNA. TRBV21-1 constitutes a pseudogene. This CDR3 has 17 residues. As DNA, the CDR3 is TGTGCCAGCAGCAAATCTAGCGGGAGCCAAGCCCACTACGAGCAGTACTTC. It translates to CASSKSSGSQAHYEQYF.

About this clone: Other nucleotide sequences in the sample specify the same CDR3. V gene TRBV7-2 combines with J gene TRBJ2-7; D gene uncertain. Germline assignment: CDR1 SGHTA and CDR2 FQGNSA. This CDR3 comprises 15 residues. Trimming pared 1 base from V and 2 bases from J, leaving 12 bases between. The CDR3 sequence: CASSLEGGRAYEQYF. In nucleotides, the CDR3 is TGTGCCAGCAGCTTAGAGGGCGGTAGAGCCTACGAGCAGTACTTC.

The rearrangement joins TRBV4-3 to TRBJ2-2, with TRBD1 as a possible D gene (6 bases). Germline CDR1 and CDR2: LGHNA and YSLEER. V lost 0 bases to trimming and J lost 5 bases, with 13 bases between them. The CDR3 extends over 16 amino acids. Here the CDR3 reads CASSQERQAWTGELFF. In nucleotides, the CDR3 is TGCGCCAGCAGCCAAGAGAGACAGGCTTGGACCGGGGAGCTGTTTTTT.

This sequence joins TRBV9 and TRBJ2-3; 11 bases fit TRBD2. CDR1 and CDR2 (germline): SGDLS, YYNGEE. Trimming at V came to 3 bases and at J to 0 bases, leaving 3 bases not matched to a gene. The CDR3 is 16 residues long. The CDR3 loop is CASSAGLAVSTDTQYF. The CDR3 coding sequence is TGTGCCAGCAGCGCGGGACTAGCGGTAAGCACAGATACGCAGTATTTT.

The rearrangement uses TRBV5-6 and TRBJ2-5; D is undetermined. V was pared by 3 bases and J by 5 bases, with 14 bases between. This CDR3 contains 14 residues. Per germline, CDR1 SGHDT and CDR2 YYEEEE. The CDR3 nucleotides are TGTGCCAGCAGCTCCTCCTGGTTGGGTGAGACCCAGTACTTC. Translating it yields CASSSSWLGETQYF.

The gene calls are TRBV20-1 and TRBJ2-1; TRBD2 matches 7 bases. V trimming: 6 bases; J trimming: 7 bases; junction bases outside the gene matches: 3. The CDR3 runs to 11 residues. Germline loops: CDR1 DFQATT, CDR2 SNEGSKA (reference sequence). CDR3 nucleotide sequence: TGCAGTGCCCATAGCGGGAATGAGCAGTTCTTC. Its protein is CSAHSGNEQFF.

V usage is TRBV5-4 and J usage is TRBJ2-1, with 12 bases that match TRBD1. This CDR3 is 15 amino acids long. The V and J ends lost 5 bases and 7 bases, in that order; junction bases with no gene match: 7. Looked up from germline, CDR1 is SGHNT and CDR2 is YYREEE (reference sequence). The CDR3 spells CASSWPGQGANEQFF. CDR3 DNA: TGTGCCAGCAGTTGGCCGGGACAGGGGGCGAATGAGCAGTTCTTC.

The V and J genes are TRBV5-1 and TRBJ2-1, with D perhaps matching TRBD2 (5 bases). The length of the CDR3 is 14 residues. Trimming took off 5 bases at V and 9 bases at J, with 18 bases between the two ends. Germline V gene lookup returns CDR1 SGHRS and CDR2 YFSETQ. CDR3 in amino acids: CASRFGSGYGEQFF. As DNA, the CDR3 is TGCGCCAGCAGATTTGGATCGGGGTACGGTGAGCAGTTCTTC. Complete variable domain (other parts from reference TRBV5-1 and TRBJ2-1): KAGVTQTPRYLIKTRGQQVTLSCSPISGHRSVSWYQQTPGQGLQFLFEYFSETQRNKGNFPGRFSGRQFSNSRSEMNVSTLELGDSALYLCASRFGSGYGEQFFGPGTRLTVL.

The CDR3 nucleotides read TGTGCCAGCAGCTTAGGGCTGACAGTTCAGGATGAAAAACTGTTTTTT. It specifies CASSLGLTVQDEKLFF. The V and J genes are TRBV7-9 and TRBJ1-4; perhaps TRBD1 as D (5 bases). The germline CDR1 and CDR2 sequences are SEHNR and FQNEAQ (reference sequence). Trimming took off 1 base at V and 6 bases at J, with 15 bases between the two ends. CDR3 length: 16 amino acids.

The chain employs TRBV5-1 and TRBJ2-3; D remains ambiguous. CDR3 length: 14 amino acids. CDR1 is SGHRS, CDR2 YFSETQ, per germline. Trimming stripped 1 base from V and 1 base from J, with 7 bases between. This CDR3 reads CASSLIAGTDTQYF. CDR3 nucleotide sequence: TGCGCCAGCAGCTTGATTGCCGGCACAGATACGCAGTATTTT.

The J gene is TRBJ2-5, the V gene TRBV11-2; D uncertain. Germline V gene sequence: CDR1 SGHAT, CDR2 FQNNGV. The CDR3 is made up of 12 amino acids. Trimming took 4 bases from V and 5 from J, leaving 8 bases between them. CDR3 DNA: TGTGCCAGCAGCTCCAACCGTGAGACCCAGTACTTC. Translating it yields CASSSNRETQYF.

The V gene is TRBV28, the J gene TRBJ2-7; weak D call: TRBD2 (5 bases). The CDR3 has 11 amino acids. The germline V gene has CDR1 MDHEN and CDR2 SYDVKM. The germline V and J ends were trimmed by 10 bases and 6 bases, with 13 bases remaining between them. CDR3 in amino acids: CATGIFGEQYF. CDR3 sequence (DNA): TGTGCCACCGGGATATTCGGCGAGCAGTACTTC.

This clone was found once. The chain couples TRBV30 to TRBJ2-7; maybe TRBD1 (6 bases). The CDR3 spans 12 residues. Trimming took off 8 bases at V and 6 bases at J, with 17 bases between the two ends. Germline V gives CDR1 GTSNPN, CDR2 SVGIG (reference sequence). CDR3 nucleotide sequence: TGTGCCATCAACAGGGTCGGGTTCGAGCAGTACTTC. Protein product: CAINRVGFEQYF.

This rearrangement joins TRBV5-1 to TRBJ2-4; D call uncertain. The germline V gene has CDR1 SGHRS and CDR2 YFSETQ. Trimming took off 0 bases at V and 9 bases at J, with 25 bases between the two ends. CDR3 length: 18 amino acids. Here the CDR3 reads CASSLAAQHPSGAGIQYF. The DNA of the CDR3 is TGCGCCAGCAGCTTGGCCGCCCAACACCCCTCAGGTGCCGGCATTCAGTACTTC.